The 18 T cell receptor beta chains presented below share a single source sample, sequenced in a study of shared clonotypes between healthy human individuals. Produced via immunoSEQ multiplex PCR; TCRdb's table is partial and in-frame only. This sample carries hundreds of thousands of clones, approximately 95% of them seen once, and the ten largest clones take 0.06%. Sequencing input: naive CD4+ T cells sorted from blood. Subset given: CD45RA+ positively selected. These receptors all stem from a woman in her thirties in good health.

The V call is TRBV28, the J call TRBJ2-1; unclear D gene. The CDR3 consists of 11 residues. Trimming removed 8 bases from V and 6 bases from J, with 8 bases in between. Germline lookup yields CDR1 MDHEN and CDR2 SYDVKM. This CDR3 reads CASYTPNEQFF. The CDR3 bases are TGTGCCAGCTACACTCCCAATGAGCAGTTCTTC.

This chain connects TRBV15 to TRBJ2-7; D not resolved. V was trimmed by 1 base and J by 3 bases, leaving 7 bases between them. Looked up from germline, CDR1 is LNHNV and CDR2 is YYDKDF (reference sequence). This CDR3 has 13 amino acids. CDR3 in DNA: TGTGCCACCAGCAGAGGTCAGCTCTACGAGCAGTACTTC. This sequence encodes CATSRGQLYEQYF.

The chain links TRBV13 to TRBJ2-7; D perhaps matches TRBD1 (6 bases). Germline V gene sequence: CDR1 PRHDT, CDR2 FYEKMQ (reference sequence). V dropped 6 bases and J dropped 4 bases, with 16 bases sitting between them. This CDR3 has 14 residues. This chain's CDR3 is CASRKSVQGYEQYF. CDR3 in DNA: TGTGCCAGCAGGAAAAGTGTACAGGGATACGAGCAGTACTTC.

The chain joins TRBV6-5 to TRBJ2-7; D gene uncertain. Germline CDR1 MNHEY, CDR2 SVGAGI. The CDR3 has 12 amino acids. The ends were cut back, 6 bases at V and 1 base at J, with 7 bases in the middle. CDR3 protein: CASRRDSYEQYF. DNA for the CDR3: TGTGCCAGCAGAAGGGATTCCTACGAGCAGTACTTC.

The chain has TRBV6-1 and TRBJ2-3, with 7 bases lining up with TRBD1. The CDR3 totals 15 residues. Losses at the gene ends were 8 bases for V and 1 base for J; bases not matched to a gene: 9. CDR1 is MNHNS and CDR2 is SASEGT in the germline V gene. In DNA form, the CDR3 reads TGTGCCAGCCGGCTACAGGGGTGGGGCACAGATACGCAGTATTTT. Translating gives CASRLQGWGTDTQYF.

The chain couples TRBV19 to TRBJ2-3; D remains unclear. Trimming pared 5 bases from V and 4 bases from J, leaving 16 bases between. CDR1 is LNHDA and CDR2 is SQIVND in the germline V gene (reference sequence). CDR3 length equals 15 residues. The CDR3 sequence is CASSLYFQRADTQYF. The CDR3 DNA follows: TGTGCCAGTAGTCTATACTTTCAACGAGCAGATACGCAGTATTTT.

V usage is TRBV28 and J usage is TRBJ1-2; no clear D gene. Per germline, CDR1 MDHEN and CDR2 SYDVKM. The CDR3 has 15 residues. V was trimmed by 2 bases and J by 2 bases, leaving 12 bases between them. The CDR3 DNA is TGTGCCAGCAGTTTACAAGAGGCCGCCAACTATGGCTACACCTTC. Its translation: CASSLQEAANYGYTF.

The CDR3 DNA reads as TGTGCCAGCAGCTTAGACAGGGGGTCCCCCTACGAGCAGTACTTC. This translates into CASSLDRGSPYEQYF. The chain joins TRBV7-9 to TRBJ2-7; 8 nucleotides agree with TRBD1. The CDR3 covers 15 residues. Germline CDR1 is SEHNR and CDR2 is FQNEAQ (reference sequence). J was trimmed by 2 bases and V by 1 base; bases with no gene match: 4.

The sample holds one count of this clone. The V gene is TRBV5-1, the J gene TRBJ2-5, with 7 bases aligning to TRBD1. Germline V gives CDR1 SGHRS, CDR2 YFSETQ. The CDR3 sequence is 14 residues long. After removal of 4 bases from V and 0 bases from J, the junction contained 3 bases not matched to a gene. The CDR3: CASSKDRNQETQYF. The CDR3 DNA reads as TGCGCCAGCAGCAAGGACAGGAACCAAGAGACCCAGTACTTC.

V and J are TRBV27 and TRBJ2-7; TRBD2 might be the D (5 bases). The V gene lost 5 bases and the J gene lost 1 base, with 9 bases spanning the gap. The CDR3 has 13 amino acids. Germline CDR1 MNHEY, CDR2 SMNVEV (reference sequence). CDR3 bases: TGTGCCAGCAGTCACGGGGTATCCTACGAGCAGTACTTC. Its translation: CASSHGVSYEQYF.

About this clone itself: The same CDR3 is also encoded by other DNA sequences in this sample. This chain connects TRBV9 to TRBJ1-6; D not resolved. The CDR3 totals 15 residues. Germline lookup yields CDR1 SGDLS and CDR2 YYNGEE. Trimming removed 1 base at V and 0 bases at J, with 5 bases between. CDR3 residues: CASSVQSSYNSPLHF. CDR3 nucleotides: TGTGCCAGCAGCGTACAGAGCTCCTATAATTCACCCCTCCACTTT. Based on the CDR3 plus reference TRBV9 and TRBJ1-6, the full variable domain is DSGVTQTPKHLITATGQRVTLRCSPRSGDLSVYWYQQSLDQGLQFLIQYYNGEERAKGNILERFSAQQFPDLHSELNLSSLELGDSALYFCASSVQSSYNSPLHFGNGTRLTVT.

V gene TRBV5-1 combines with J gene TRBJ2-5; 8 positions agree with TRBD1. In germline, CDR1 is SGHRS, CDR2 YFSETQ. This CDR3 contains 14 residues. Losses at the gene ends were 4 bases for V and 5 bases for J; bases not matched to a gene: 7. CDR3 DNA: TGCGCCAGCAGCGACCCCCAGGGGGCGGAGACCCAGTACTTC. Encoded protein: CASSDPQGAETQYF.

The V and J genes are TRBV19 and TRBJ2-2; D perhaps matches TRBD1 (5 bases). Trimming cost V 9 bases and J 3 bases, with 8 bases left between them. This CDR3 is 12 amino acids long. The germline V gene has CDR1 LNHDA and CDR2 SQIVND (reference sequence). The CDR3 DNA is TGTGCCAGCGGACATTACACCGGGGAGCTGTTTTTT. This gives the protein CASGHYTGELFF. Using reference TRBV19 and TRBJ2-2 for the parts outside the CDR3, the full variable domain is DGGITQSPKYLFRKEGQNVTLSCEQNLNHDAMYWYRQDPGQGLRLIYYSQIVNDFQKGDIAEGYSVSREKKESFPLTVTSAQKNPTAFYLCASGHYTGELFFGEGSRLTVL.

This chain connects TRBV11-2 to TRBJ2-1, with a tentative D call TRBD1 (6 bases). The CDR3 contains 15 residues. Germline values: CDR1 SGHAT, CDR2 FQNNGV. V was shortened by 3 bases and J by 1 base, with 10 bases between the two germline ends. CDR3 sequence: CASSFHRVSYNEQFF. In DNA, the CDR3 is TGTGCCAGCAGCTTCCACAGGGTATCCTACAATGAGCAGTTCTTC.

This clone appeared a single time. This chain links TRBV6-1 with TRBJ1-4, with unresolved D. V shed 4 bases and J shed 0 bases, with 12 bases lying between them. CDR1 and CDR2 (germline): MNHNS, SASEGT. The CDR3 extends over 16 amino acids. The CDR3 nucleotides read TGTGCCAGCAGTGCACAACCAGTTGCAACTAATGAAAAACTGTTTTTT. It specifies CASSAQPVATNEKLFF.

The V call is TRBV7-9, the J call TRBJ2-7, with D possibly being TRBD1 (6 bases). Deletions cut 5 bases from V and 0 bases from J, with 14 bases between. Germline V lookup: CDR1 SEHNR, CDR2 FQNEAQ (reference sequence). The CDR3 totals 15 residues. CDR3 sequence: CASSAGTSYSYEQYF. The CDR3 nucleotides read TGTGCCAGCAGCGCAGGGACATCCTACTCCTACGAGCAGTACTTC.

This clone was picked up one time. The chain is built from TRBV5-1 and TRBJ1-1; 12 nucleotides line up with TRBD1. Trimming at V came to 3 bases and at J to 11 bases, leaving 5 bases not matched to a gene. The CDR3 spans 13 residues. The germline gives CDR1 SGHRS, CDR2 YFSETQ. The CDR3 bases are TGCGCCAGCAGCTGGGGACAGGGGGCGGTCGCTTTCTTT. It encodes CASSWGQGAVAFF.

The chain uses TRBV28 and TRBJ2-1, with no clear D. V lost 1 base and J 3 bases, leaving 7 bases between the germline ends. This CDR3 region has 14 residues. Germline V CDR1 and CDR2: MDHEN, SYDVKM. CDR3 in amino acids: CASSLFGNYNEQFF. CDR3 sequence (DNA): TGTGCCAGCAGTTTATTTGGGAACTACAATGAGCAGTTCTTC.